This passage covers 7 T cell receptor beta chains from one sample sequenced in a study of blood T cells in healthy people across ages. A second roughly 7 to 11 cycle PCR used barcoded and J-beta primers. TCRdb independently ran MiXCR on the 5' RACE reads; one entry per CDR3 protein. The sample lists roughly 570,000 distinct CDR3 sequences, approximately 30% occurring once. Sample: blood. These TCRs come from a woman between 65 and 79 years old in good health.

This clonotype has only a few counts. The chain uses TRBV7-9 and TRBJ1-4; a possible D gene is TRBD1 (6 bases). The V gene lost 10 bases and the J gene lost 8 bases, with 11 bases spanning the gap. The CDR3 is 11 residues long. Germline CDR1 and CDR2: SEHNR and FQNEAQ (reference sequence). This chain's CDR3 is CATTGNEKLFF. In DNA form, the CDR3 reads TGTGCCACCACAGGGAACGAAAAACTGTTTTTT.

The chain employs TRBV20-1 and TRBJ2-1, with 7 bases lining up with TRBD1. V gave up 3 bases and J gave up 6 bases; unmatched junction bases: 8. The CDR3 contains 14 residues. The germline gives CDR1 DFQATT, CDR2 SNEGSKA (reference sequence). The CDR3: CSASRDSNINEQFF. CDR3 nucleotide sequence: TGCAGTGCTAGCCGGGACAGCAACATCAATGAGCAGTTCTTC.

This clonotype came up a few times. The rearrangement links TRBV9 to TRBJ1-1, with a tentative D call TRBD1 (6 bases). From germline, CDR1 is SGDLS and CDR2 YYNGEE. Trimming took off 5 bases at V and 7 bases at J, with 12 bases between the two ends. The CDR3 contains 12 residues. CDR3: CASRSGDGEAFF. The CDR3 DNA sequence: TGTGCCAGCAGGTCAGGGGACGGTGAAGCTTTCTTT. Full variable domain (remainder filled in from reference TRBV9 and TRBJ1-1): DSGVTQTPKHLITATGQRVTLRCSPRSGDLSVYWYQQSLDQGLQFLIQYYNGEERAKGNILERFSAQQFPDLHSELNLSSLELGDSALYFCASRSGDGEAFFGQGTRLTVV.

This clonotype was found once. This sequence joins TRBV12-3 or TRBV12-4 and TRBJ1-2; D may be TRBD1 (6 bases). V was cut by 6 bases and J by 8 bases, with 16 bases left in between. CDR3 length equals 13 residues. The CDR3 nucleotides are TGTGCCAGCAGCCGGACAGTGGAAAGGGGCTACACCTTC. Protein sequence: CASSRTVERGYTF.

This sequence joins TRBV29-1 and TRBJ1-1; D unclear. Germline V lookup: CDR1 SQVTM, CDR2 ANQGSEA. Trimming cost V 4 bases and J 1 base, with 10 bases left between them. CDR3 size: 13 residues. The CDR3 DNA follows: TGCAGCGTTGTAGGTAGCCCGAACACTGAAGCTTTCTTT. The encoded protein is CSVVGSPNTEAFF.

This chain links TRBV14 with TRBJ2-5; the D gene is possibly TRBD1 (5 bases). The DNA end is a closer match to TRBJ2-7, so the J assignment may be wrong. CDR3 size: 15 residues. Germline CDR1 reads SGHDN; CDR2 reads FVKESK. CDR3 nucleotides: TGTGCCAGCAGCCAAGCCAGGGCAGGAGAGTACGAGCAGTACTTC. This codes for CASSQARAGEYEQYF.

This rearrangement joins TRBV9 to TRBJ2-6; 7 bases are shared with TRBD1. The junction had 5 bases not matched to a gene; V was cut back by 2 bases and J by 0 bases. This CDR3 is 17 amino acids long. Germline V lookup: CDR1 SGDLS, CDR2 YYNGEE. The CDR3 loop is CASSVTGTDSGANVLTF. Here the CDR3 DNA reads TGTGCCAGCAGCGTTACCGGGACAGACTCTGGGGCCAACGTCCTGACTTTC.